This T cell receptor (beta chain) was captured in a study of glioma-infiltrating T cells. TCR alpha and beta CDR3 regions were amplified from RNA using iRepertoire nested multiplex PCR. One-step reverse transcription and amplification started from approximately 100-400 ng of tissue mRNA or PBMC total RNA. MiXCR was run by TCRdb on the multiplex PCR reads, yielding one entry per CDR3 protein. The repertoire has about 210,000 distinct CDR3 sequences, 30% to 40% of them found once; the top ten carry 20% to 25%. This clonotype was found many times. The antigen is undetermined. Trimming pared 0 bases from V and 1 base from J, leaving 10 bases between. The germline V gene has CDR1 SGHTA and CDR2 FQGNSA. CDR3 length: 16 amino acids. Study-wide results and limits: Non-neoplastic patients had below-expected tissue-blood divergence, while all gliomas exceeded expectation. Only very few CDR3 sequences appeared in both tissue and blood.

What was sequenced was glioma tissue, nonneoplastic brain tissue, or PBMCs (not recorded which). This clonotype originated in a human donor with low-grade glioma or glioblastoma, undergoing nonglioma brain surgery, or in good health (not recorded which). This chain uses TRBV7-2 with TRBJ1-5; D is unclear. This CDR3 is CASSLAAGSSNQPQHF. The CDR3 nucleotides read TGTGCCAGCAGCTTAGCGGCGGGGTCAAGCAATCAGCCCCAGCATTTT.